The sample holds many counts of the clone carrying this T cell receptor (beta chain). Its specificity is not known. Caucasian, healthy and from Russia, the donors were aged between 6 and 90. Total RNA, at least 5.5 micrograms per sample, came from PBMCs. The sample is drawn from a study of blood T cells in healthy people across ages. Study observations and caveats: Estimated diversity that came from one million T cells was considered an underestimate.

Next came a second PCR, run for about 6 to 11 cycles, which used a sample-barcoded 5' primer along with a J-beta primer mix. A template-switch adaptor containing 12 random nucleotides labeled each cDNA molecule. TCRdb reanalysed the 5' RACE reads using MiXCR and keeps one entry per CDR3 protein. The sample yields hundreds of thousands of distinct CDR3 sequences, 40% to 50% seen once. This sequence was found in an elderly man in good health. Sequences were obtained from blood.

The CDR3 sequence is CASSQTQETQYF. The CDR3 region has the DNA TGTGCCAGCAGCCAGACCCAAGAGACCCAGTACTTC. V usage is TRBV4-2 and J usage is TRBJ2-5; no firm D call. The CDR3 runs 12 residues. The V end lost 3 bases, the J end lost 1 base, and 3 bases lay between the germline ends. Germline V gene sequence: CDR1 LGHNA, CDR2 YNFKEQ.